This T cell receptor beta chain was recovered during a study of blood T cell repertoires in COVID-19 (TCRdb year 2020). Background for the entire study: Samples from collaborators originated in the United States, Italy and Spain and spanned both the acute and convalescent phases of COVID-19. The material from the prospective study consisted of cDNA or gDNA derived from T cells, B-cell-depleted T cells, or PBMCs. The dataset comprised deeply sampled blood TCRbeta repertoires from subjects exposed to, actively infected with, or recovered from COVID-19. The repertoires were made available in a free public database intended to serve as a resource for research on the immune response to SARS-CoV-2. Samples were obtained from the ongoing ImmuneRACE study (first 160 participants) and from over 1,000 subjects provided by 6 global collaborators. The sample metadata nearly always contained a de-identified subject ID, COVID-19 status, age in years and sex. Where available, HLA class I and class II types were obtained from metadata supplied by the sample provider rather than from assay-based typing.

Concerning this clone: This receptor's antigen is unknown. Nothing much larger sits one base from this clone, and base qualities are not available.

Collaborating institutions collected whole blood in K2EDTA tubes following their own protocols. For TCRbeta analysis, collaborators shipped samples as frozen whole blood, isolated PBMCs, or DNA extracted from either of those sample types. General conclusions and limits of the study: Clinical and demographic metadata were provided uncurated, with the amount varying by source and participant.

V lost 6 bases and J lost 0 bases; the stretch between them is 14 bases long. The germline V gene gives CDR1 as SGHRS and CDR2 as YFSETQ. From its cysteine to its phenylalanine, the CDR3 spans 15 amino acids. Of the read, only the CDR3 DNA is kept; its 45 bases are in frame from base 1. TCRbeta CDR3 regions were amplified from genomic DNA using the immunoSEQ Assay, a bias-controlled multiplex PCR. The authors' analysis ran thus. The number of nucleated cells in each sample was estimated by amplification of reference gene primers within the assay. To quantify the absolute abundance of each unique TCRbeta CDR3 rearrangement, sequence reads were collapsed and filtered. For each sample, productive Simpson clonality was calculated as the square root of Simpson's diversity index over productive rearrangements. Imported from immuneACCESS, the table was reduced by TCRdb to in-frame sequences with V and J called. These copies leave out some clones; in studies compared against another copy, an unresolved V gene accounts for under half, and the cause of the remainder is not known. V and J calls and clone size follow that table, whereas D and trimming were derived from the DNA. In this sample the table shows 130,000 or so clones, about 80% of which occur a single time. The top ten clonotypes cover under 20% of the sample.

The receptor was isolated from a man aged 55 to 70 with active or convalescent COVID-19. What was sequenced was peripheral blood. The sequence is built from TRBV5-1 and TRBJ2-3; a tentative D call is TRBD2 (5 bases match). The CDR3 region: CASTRLATSTDTQYF. The nucleotides read TGCGCCAGCACCCGATTAGCGACGAGCACAGATACGCAGTATTTT.